The 30 T cell receptor beta chains below were found in one sample sequenced in a study of T cell clusters in autoimmune cytopenias (dated by TCRdb to the late 2010s). For sequencing, an Illumina MiSeq was employed. To amplify TRB rearrangements, a touch-down multiplex PCR protocol was run with the TRB-A and TRB-B primer pools combined in a single tube. TCRdb reanalyzed the reads, keeping one entry per CDR3 protein sequence and omitting DNA. The table for this sample shows 4,500 to 7,000 distinct CDR3 sequences. The ten most abundant clones make up 7% of the sample. For each sample, TRB amplification used about 250 ng of peripheral blood genomic DNA, equal to around 39,000 genome equivalents. The sample also formed part of further work on T cell repertoires in aging, cancer and after chemotherapy.

Sequencing used peripheral blood. The receptors derive from a human donor in good health.

The chain links TRBV5-1 to TRBJ1-5. This CDR3 has 14 amino acids. CDR1 and CDR2 (germline): SGHRS, YFSETQ. The chain's CDR3 is CASSLEGLDQPQHF.

The rearrangement joins TRBV5-4 to TRBJ1-3; with no DNA, the TCRdb D assignment of TRBD1 cannot be verified. Germline V CDR1 and CDR2: SGHNT, YYREEE (reference sequence). The CDR3 is made up of 13 amino acids. The CDR3 region is CASSQGDGNTIYF.

V and J are TRBV20-1 and TRBJ1-2. Germline assignment: CDR1 DFQATT and CDR2 SNEGSKA (reference sequence). The CDR3 has 12 amino acids. Here the CDR3 reads CSASDYLSGYTF.

This clonotype is called medium-sized (0.01 to 0.1%) based on its frequency. The chain links TRBV6-5 to TRBJ2-7; TCRdb calls TRBD1, which cannot be checked without DNA. CDR1 and CDR2 (germline): MNHEY, SVGAGI. This CDR3 has 13 amino acids. Here the CDR3 reads CASSQGPSYEQYF.

The rearrangement links TRBV20-1 to TRBJ1-2; the TCRdb call, TRBD1, lacks DNA for checking. Germline V gene sequence: CDR1 DFQATT, CDR2 SNEGSKA (reference sequence). The CDR3 runs 12 residues. CDR3 loop: CRAQGARIGYTF.

Considering frequency, this clonotype is medium-sized (0.01 to 0.1%). The chain employs TRBV29-1 and TRBJ2-7; TCRdb lists TRBD2, though no DNA is available to test this call. Germline V gene lookup returns CDR1 SQVTM and CDR2 ANQGSEA. The CDR3 is 13 residues long. CDR3 in amino acids: CSVAGTSSYEQYF.

This clonotype is medium-sized by frequency. The rearrangement uses TRBV5-6 and TRBJ1-4. Per germline, CDR1 SGHDT and CDR2 YYEEEE. The length of the CDR3 is 13 residues. The chain's CDR3 is CASSLAGGEKLFF. Full variable domain (missing parts from reference TRBV5-6 and TRBJ1-4): DAGVTQSPTHLIKTRGQQVTLRCSPKSGHDTVSWYQQALGQGPQFIFQYYEEEERQRGNFPDRFSGHQFPNYSSELNVNALLLGDSALYLCASSLAGGEKLFFGSGTQLSVL.

The CDR3 spells CASSQDWGQETQYF. The rearrangement links TRBV4-2 to TRBJ2-5; TCRdb reports TRBD1, a call that lacks DNA to check it against. The CDR3 runs 14 residues. In germline, CDR1 is LGHNA, CDR2 YNFKEQ.

By frequency, this clonotype is medium-sized. This chain joins TRBV10-3 and TRBJ1-1. The CDR3 spans 13 residues. Germline V lookup: CDR1 ENHRY, CDR2 SYGVKD. The CDR3 loop reads CAIRESGGSEAFF.

The V and J genes are TRBV7-9 and TRBJ1-2; no DNA is available, so the TRBD1 call from TCRdb remains unchecked. The CDR3 is 15 residues long. The germline V gene has CDR1 SEHNR and CDR2 FQNEAQ (reference sequence). The CDR3 sequence: CASSLADRSSDGYTF.

This clonotype registers medium-sized by frequency. The J gene is TRBJ2-2, the V gene TRBV6-6; there is no DNA to check the TCRdb D call of TRBD1. The CDR3 consists of 15 residues. Germline V gene data show CDR1 as MNHNY and CDR2 as SVGAGI (reference sequence). The CDR3 loop is CASSSQGLLAGELFF.

The genes are TRBV7-2 and TRBJ2-7; TCRdb outputs TRBD2, but without DNA this stays unchecked. The CDR3 is 14 residues long. Germline CDR1 SGHTA, CDR2 FQGNSA. CDR3 amino acids: CASSSTSGAYEQYF. The whole variable domain, remainder taken from reference TRBV7-2 and TRBJ2-7, is GAGVSQSPSNKVTEKGKDVELRCDPISGHTALYWYRQSLGQGLEFLIYFQGNSAPDKSGLPSDRFSAERTGGSVSTLTIQRTQQEDSAVYLCASSSTSGAYEQYFGPGTRLTVT.

This clonotype counts as medium-sized by frequency. This chain links TRBV6-5 with TRBJ1-1. Germline-derived CDR1 and CDR2 are MNHEY and SVGAGI. The CDR3 totals 12 residues. The CDR3 reads CASSYPGLEAFF.

This clonotype shows up as medium-sized by frequency. The chain combines TRBV6-2 or TRBV6-3 with TRBJ2-7; there is no DNA to check the TCRdb D call of TRBD1. The CDR3 extends over 12 amino acids. Germline loops: CDR1 MNHEY, CDR2 SVGEGT. The CDR3 protein is CASGTGYYEQYF.

This clonotype is medium-sized by frequency. The chain uses TRBV12-3 or TRBV12-4 and TRBJ2-5; the TRBD1 assignment by TCRdb is unverifiable without DNA. CDR3 length equals 14 residues. CDR3 residues: CASSFQQGLETQYF.

The chain recombines TRBV20-1 with TRBJ2-1; TCRdb gives TRBD2 as the D gene, but with no DNA this cannot be confirmed. The length of the CDR3 is 14 residues. Germline CDR1 is DFQATT and CDR2 is SNEGSKA (reference sequence). CDR3 protein: CSARDLEGYNEQFF.

Considering frequency, this clonotype is medium-sized. CDR3 amino acids: CSVGPGTTVGETQYF. J is TRBJ2-5 and V is TRBV29-1; TCRdb outputs TRBD1, but without DNA this stays unchecked. CDR1 is SQVTM and CDR2 is ANQGSEA in the germline V gene. CDR3 length equals 15 residues.

This chain joins TRBV6-2 or TRBV6-3 and TRBJ1-1; the TCRdb call, TRBD1, lacks DNA for checking. Germline values: CDR1 MNHEY, CDR2 SVGEGT. The CDR3 runs to 16 residues. CDR3 sequence reads: CASRRDRGPRNTEAFF.

In terms of frequency, this clonotype is medium-sized. The CDR3 region is CASSQGRAPQTQYF. The chain recombines TRBV6-5 with TRBJ2-5; the TRBD1 assignment by TCRdb is unverifiable without DNA. Germline V gene sequence: CDR1 MNHEY, CDR2 SVGAGI. CDR3 size: 14 residues.

This clonotype ranks as medium-sized (0.01 to 0.1%) in terms of frequency. The chain links TRBV7-6 to TRBJ1-2. The germline V gene has CDR1 SGHVS and CDR2 FNYEAQ. CDR3 length: 16 residues. CDR3 sequence: CASSFEAQGASGGYTF.

This clonotype is called medium-sized (0.01 to 0.1%) based on its frequency. The chain links TRBV7-9 to TRBJ2-1. CDR1 is SEHNR, CDR2 FQNEAQ, per germline (reference sequence). The CDR3 extends over 14 amino acids. CDR3 residues: CASSLAQSFNEQFF.

Frequency places this clonotype as medium-sized. The V and J genes are TRBV6-5 and TRBJ2-7; TCRdb's D call, TRBD1, is unchecked because there is no DNA. This CDR3 has 13 amino acids. Per the germline V gene, CDR1 is MNHEY and CDR2 is SVGAGI. CDR3: CASSYSQGVGQYF.

Considering frequency, this clonotype is medium-sized. This rearrangement joins TRBV5-6 to TRBJ2-5; no DNA is available, so the TRBD2 call from TCRdb remains unchecked. The germline V gene encodes CDR1 SGHDT and CDR2 YYEEEE. CDR3 length equals 12 residues. CDR3 sequence reads: CASSRDSLTQYF.

The chain uses TRBV11-2 and TRBJ2-1; TCRdb calls TRBD2, which cannot be checked without DNA. CDR1 and CDR2 (germline): SGHAT, FQNNGV. There are 13 residues in the CDR3. CDR3 loop: CATRTSGYDEQFF.

The rearrangement links TRBV28 to TRBJ1-1. Germline V gene lookup returns CDR1 MDHEN and CDR2 SYDVKM. The CDR3 runs 13 residues. The CDR3: CASSLAGDTEAFF.

This clonotype shows up as medium-sized by frequency. The V gene is TRBV5-6, the J gene TRBJ2-2; TCRdb outputs TRBD1, but without DNA this stays unchecked. Germline CDR1 is SGHDT and CDR2 is YYEEEE. The CDR3 is made up of 16 amino acids. The CDR3 reads CASSLTLGTDSRELFF.

J is TRBJ2-7 and V is TRBV6-2 or TRBV6-3; the TRBD2 assignment by TCRdb is unverifiable without DNA. This CDR3 region has 15 residues. CDR1 is MNHEY and CDR2 is SVGEGT in the germline V gene. CDR3 protein: CASSYRRGQDYEQYF.

V is TRBV21-1 and J is TRBJ2-1; no DNA is available, so the TRBD2 call from TCRdb remains unchecked. TRBV21-1 is marked as a pseudogene. The CDR3 is made up of 15 amino acids. CDR3 sequence: CASSKVGEPDNEQFF.

By frequency, this clonotype registers medium-sized. V usage is TRBV19 and J usage is TRBJ1-2. CDR3 size: 16 residues. The germline V gene encodes CDR1 LNHDA and CDR2 SQIVND (reference sequence). The CDR3 here is CASSRLDARSNYGYTF. Supplemented by reference TRBV19 and TRBJ1-2, the full variable domain reads DGGITQSPKYLFRKEGQNVTLSCEQNLNHDAMYWYRQDPGQGLRLIYYSQIVNDFQKGDIAEGYSVSREKKESFPLTVTSAQKNPTAFYLCASSRLDARSNYGYTFGSGTRLTVV.

The chain employs TRBV28 and TRBJ2-2. Germline V gives CDR1 MDHEN, CDR2 SYDVKM. The CDR3 spans 14 residues. The CDR3 sequence is CASSLNLVVGELFF.